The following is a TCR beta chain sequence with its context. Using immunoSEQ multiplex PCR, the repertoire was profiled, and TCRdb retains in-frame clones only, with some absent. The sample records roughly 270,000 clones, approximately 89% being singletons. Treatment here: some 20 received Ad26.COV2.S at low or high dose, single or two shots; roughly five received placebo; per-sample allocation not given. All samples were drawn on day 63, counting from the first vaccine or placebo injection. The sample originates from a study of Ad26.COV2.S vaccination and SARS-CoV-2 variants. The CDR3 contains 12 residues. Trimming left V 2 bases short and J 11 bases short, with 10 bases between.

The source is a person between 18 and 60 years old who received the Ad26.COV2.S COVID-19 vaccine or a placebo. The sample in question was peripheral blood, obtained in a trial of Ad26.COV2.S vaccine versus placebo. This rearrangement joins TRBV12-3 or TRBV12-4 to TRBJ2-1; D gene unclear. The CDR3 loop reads CASSLPPAKQFF. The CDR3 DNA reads TGTGCCAGCAGTTTACCCCCTGCGAAGCAGTTCTTC.